These 22 T cell receptor beta chains came from one sample sequenced in a study of CD8 T cells in ankylosing spondylitis. TCRdb re-called the 5' RACE reads through MiXCR, storing one row per CDR3 protein. The sample lists 200,000 to 250,000 distinct CDR3 sequences; under 12% were seen once. The material sequenced was blood, either unsorted or a sorted T cell fraction (not recorded which). These receptors were taken from a male donor with ankylosing spondylitis or in good health (not recorded which).

This clonotype has a count of ten or more. Here the CDR3 reads CASRDRLWMQYF. CDR3 coding DNA: TGTGCCTCCCGGGACCGCCTTTGGATGCAGTATTTT. The V and J genes are TRBV10-3 and TRBJ2-3, with D possibly called TRBD1 or TRBD2 (5 bases each). The V gene lost 11 bases and the J gene lost 11 bases, with 20 bases spanning the gap. CDR1 and CDR2 from the germline V gene are ENHRY and SYGVKD. The CDR3 has 12 amino acids.

There are a few counts of this clonotype. The CDR3 nucleotides are TGTGCCAGCAGCTTGGGGACAGGGACGAGCACAGATACGCAGTATTTT. Translated, it gives CASSLGTGTSTDTQYF. The chain has TRBV5-6 and TRBJ2-3, with TRBD1 identical over 8 bases. The CDR3 length is 16 residues. After removal of 0 bases from V and 0 bases from J, the junction contained 3 bases not matched to a gene. Germline-derived CDR1 and CDR2 are SGHDT and YYEEEE.

This clonotype showed up just once. The rearrangement joins TRBV7-6 to TRBJ2-7; 8 positions match TRBD2. Trimming cost V 5 bases and J 1 base; bases outside gene matches: 13. Per germline, CDR1 SGHVS and CDR2 FNYEAQ. CDR3 length equals 17 residues. The CDR3 DNA follows: TGTGCCAGCAGCCATGGCGAGGCTACTAGCGGATCCTACGAGCAGTACTTC. Translation gives CASSHGEATSGSYEQYF.

This clonotype was recorded at least ten times. This chain joins TRBV13 and TRBJ2-5; TRBD1 matches 10 bases. J was trimmed by 4 bases and V by 4 bases; bases with no gene match: 6. Per the germline V gene, CDR1 is PRHDT and CDR2 is FYEKMQ (reference sequence). This CDR3 has 15 amino acids. CDR3 bases: TGTGCCAGCAGCTCGACAGGGGGCGGTTTAGAGACCCAGTACTTC. Translating gives CASSSTGGGLETQYF. The variable domain in full, with the rest retrieved from reference TRBV13 and TRBJ2-5, is AAGVIQSPRHLIKEKRETATLKCYPIPRHDTVYWYQQGPGQDPQFLISFYEKMQSDKGSIPDRFSAQQFSDYHSELNMSSLELGDSALYFCASSSTGGGLETQYFGPGTRLLVL.

The J gene is TRBJ2-1, the V gene TRBV6-4; possible D gene TRBD2, 6 bases. CDR3 size: 15 residues. Between the trimmed V and J ends, which lost 8 bases and 4 bases, there was a span of 18 bases. CDR1 and CDR2 (germline): MRHNA, SNTAGT. CDR3 residues: CASRLGGSGYNEQFF. CDR3 coding DNA: TGTGCCAGCCGACTGGGGGGATCGGGTTACAATGAGCAGTTCTTC.

This clonotype has a count of ten or more. This sequence joins TRBV9 and TRBJ1-1; D call uncertain. The V and J ends lost 3 bases and 6 bases respectively, with 12 bases between them. CDR1 SGDLS and CDR2 YYNGEE come from the germline V gene. CDR3 length: 13 residues. This CDR3 is CASSADPVAEAFF. For the CDR3, the DNA is TGTGCCAGCAGCGCCGACCCAGTTGCTGAAGCTTTCTTT. Based on the CDR3 plus reference TRBV9 and TRBJ1-1, the full variable domain is DSGVTQTPKHLITATGQRVTLRCSPRSGDLSVYWYQQSLDQGLQFLIQYYNGEERAKGNILERFSAQQFPDLHSELNLSSLELGDSALYFCASSADPVAEAFFGQGTRLTVV.

Worth noting for this clonotype: The junction does not match germline at one end; this may be a read error. The chain couples TRBV12-3 or TRBV12-4 to TRBJ2-2; 9 bases match TRBD1. There are 19 residues in the CDR3. CDR3 protein: CAISSTLIPGQGPTGELFF. CDR3 nucleotides: TGTGCCATCAGTTCAACCCTGATCCCGGGACAGGGACCTACCGGGGAGCTGTTTTTT.

The chain employs TRBV20-1 and TRBJ1-3; no firm D call. V was pared by 4 bases and J by 0 bases, with 7 bases between. This CDR3 contains 13 residues. Germline loops: CDR1 DFQATT, CDR2 SNEGSKA (reference sequence). The DNA for the CDR3 is TGCAGTGCTATTCGTAGCTCTGGAAACACCATATATTTT. Its protein is CSAIRSSGNTIYF.

Ten or more counts support this clonotype. Here the CDR3 DNA reads TGTGCCAGCTCACCACGGAACGCACGCGAGCAGTTCTTC. It translates to CASSPRNAREQFF. The V gene is TRBV18, the J gene TRBJ2-1, with unresolved D. The CDR3 totals 13 residues. V was clipped by 1 base and J by 10 bases, with 11 bases between them. CDR1 and CDR2 from the germline V gene are KGHSH and LQKENI.

Ten or more counts support this clonotype. The rearrangement links TRBV5-1 to TRBJ1-2; D uncertain. This CDR3 region has 13 residues. Germline V CDR1 and CDR2: SGHRS, YFSETQ. V was trimmed by 4 bases and J by 4 bases, leaving 11 bases between them. This chain's CDR3 is CASSIDTSYGYTF. The CDR3 nucleotides read TGCGCCAGCAGCATCGACACATCCTATGGCTACACCTTC.

This clonotype was detected many times. The chain has TRBV5-1 and TRBJ1-1, with D maybe TRBD1 (5 bases). Germline-derived CDR1 and CDR2 are SGHRS and YFSETQ. Trimming took off 5 bases at V and 0 bases at J, with 14 bases between the two ends. The CDR3 consists of 15 residues. The CDR3 nucleotides are TGCGCCAGCAGAGGGACCACCTCCATGAACACTGAAGCTTTCTTT. Its translation is CASRGTTSMNTEAFF.

Note on this clonotype: A much larger clone differs from this one at a single base, so this may be a read error. This chain joins TRBV5-1 and TRBJ2-1; TRBD2 matches 7 bases. Germline CDR1 is SGHRS and CDR2 is YFSETQ. CDR3 size: 16 residues. J was trimmed by 6 bases and V by 2 bases; bases with no gene match: 11. CDR3 amino acids: CASSFGDGTTSNEQFF. In nucleotides, the CDR3 is TGCGCCAGCAGCTTCGGAGACGGGACTACCTCCAATGAGCAGTTCTTC.

This clonotype showed up many times. The rearrangement links TRBV19 to TRBJ1-2; D is uncertain. Germline-derived CDR1 and CDR2 are LNHDA and SQIVND (reference sequence). Trimming stripped 9 bases from V and 0 bases from J, with 14 bases between. This CDR3 has 14 amino acids. The CDR3 here is CASEARAANYGYTF. The CDR3 bases are TGTGCCAGCGAGGCACGGGCAGCTAACTATGGCTACACCTTC.

At least ten counts were recorded for this clonotype. This sequence joins TRBV7-8 and TRBJ2-7; D is unclear. The CDR3 totals 15 residues. Deletions cut 1 base from V and 0 bases from J, with 10 bases between. The germline CDR1 and CDR2 sequences are SGHVS and FQNEAQ. Here the CDR3 DNA reads TGTGCCAGCAGCTTAGGTCCCCCCGACTCCTACGAGCAGTACTTC. Translation gives CASSLGPPDSYEQYF.

This clonotype was recorded many times. For the CDR3, the DNA is TGTGCCATCAGTGAACTCTGGGACAAAAGCACAGATACGCAGTATTTT. This translates into CAISELWDKSTDTQYF. The chain recombines TRBV10-3 with TRBJ2-3; D is possibly TRBD1 (6 bases). The germline gives CDR1 ENHRY, CDR2 SYGVKD. There are 16 residues in the CDR3. V was trimmed by 3 bases and J by 0 bases, leaving 13 bases between them.

This clonotype was seen at least ten times. The chain has TRBV6-1 and TRBJ2-2; a weak D match, TRBD2 (7 bases). The CDR3 runs to 14 residues. V lost 8 bases and J lost 6, with 16 bases in between. CDR1 and CDR2 (germline): MNHNS, SASEGT. CDR3 amino acids: CASSEGGLAGELFF. The DNA of the CDR3 is TGTGCCAGCTCCGAGGGGGGGCTGGCCGGGGAGCTGTTTTTT.

This clonotype was observed once. A much bigger clone sits one base away, suggesting this may be a read error. The chain combines TRBV11-2 with TRBJ2-7; 11 bases are shared with TRBD2. V shed 3 bases, J shed 0 bases, and the junction held 13 bases outside the gene matches. The CDR3 is 19 amino acids. Germline V CDR1 and CDR2: SGHAT, FQNNGV. CDR3 in DNA: TGTGCCAGCAGCTTTTCCCCTAGCGGGGGGCCTAAAACCTCCTACGAGCAGTACTTC. Amino acids: CASSFSPSGGPKTSYEQYF.

The V call is TRBV20-1, the J call TRBJ2-7; 15 nucleotides agree with TRBD2. The ends lost 5 bases at V and 3 bases at J; junction bases unmatched: 8. The CDR3 covers 16 residues. CDR1 is DFQATT and CDR2 is SNEGSKA in the germline V gene (reference sequence). The CDR3 sequence: CSAAGLAGGPSYEQYF. The CDR3 nucleotides read TGCAGTGCTGCTGGACTAGCGGGGGGGCCCAGCTACGAGCAGTACTTC.

This clonotype was found many times. The chain combines TRBV19 with TRBJ1-2, with TRBD1 matching 7 bases. CDR3 length: 13 residues. Germline V lookup: CDR1 LNHDA, CDR2 SQIVND (reference sequence). J lost 8 bases, V lost 5 bases, and 8 bases had no gene match. CDR3 in DNA: TGTGCCAGTAGTGTCACAGGGGAGAACGGCTACACCTTC. Protein sequence: CASSVTGENGYTF.

The chain employs TRBV20-1 and TRBJ2-3; 10 positions agree with TRBD2. The CDR3 contains 16 residues. V shed 0 bases, J shed 5 bases, and the junction held 8 bases outside the gene matches. In germline, CDR1 is DFQATT, CDR2 SNEGSKA (reference sequence). CDR3 bases: TGCAGTGCTAGAGATCGGGAGCGGGGGGGCGGAGATACGCAGTATTTT. Translation gives CSARDRERGGGDTQYF.

This clonotype appeared many times. For the CDR3, the DNA is TGTGCCAGCAGTTACGCAGGGGGCACCAAAAACATTCAGTACTTC. Encoded protein: CASSYAGGTKNIQYF. The chain links TRBV6-5 to TRBJ2-4; 8 nucleotides line up with TRBD1. This CDR3 spans 15 amino acids. V was clipped by 2 bases and J by 2 bases; unmatched bases: 2. Per germline, CDR1 MNHEY and CDR2 SVGAGI.

Comments on this clonotype: A much larger clone lies a single base off, so this may be a read error. This CDR3 reads CASSHGGKSSYEQSF. The CDR3, as DNA: TGTGCCAGCAGCCATGGGGGGAAGAGCTCCTACGAGCAGTCCTTC. The gene calls are TRBV14 and TRBJ2-7; D may be TRBD2 (6 bases). The CDR3 consists of 15 residues. From germline, CDR1 is SGHDN and CDR2 FVKESK.